The rows below give T cell receptor beta chains drawn from one sample of a study of shared clonotypes between healthy human individuals. Sequenced by immunoSEQ multiplex PCR; TCRdb stores in-frame clones only, minus some. This sample has about 2 million clones, with 85% to 95% found just once. The sample consisted of naive CD8+ T cells sorted from blood. These receptors were obtained from a man aged 18 to 30 in good health. CDR3s include the opening cysteine and the closing phenylalanine or tryptophan. A D gene is named only where the DNA matches it firmly. Part of the rows lack a size; the others show once, few, many or a class for expanded clones.

size	V	D	J	CDR3	DNA
.	TRBV2	.	TRBJ1-1	CASSDPRGLSTEAFF	TGTGCCAGCAGTGACCCTCGGGGGCTAAGCACTGAAGCTTTCTTT
.	TRBV7-9	TRBD2	TRBJ2-7	CASQATSGGSDYEQYF	TGTGCCAGTCAGGCGACTAGCGGGGGGAGCGACTACGAGCAGTACTTC
.	TRBV6-1	.	TRBJ2-2	CASSEIAGELFF	TGTGCCAGCAGTGAAATAGCCGGGGAGCTGTTTTTT
.	TRBV28	.	TRBJ1-2	CASSLSGDDGYTF	TGTGCCAGCAGTTTATCGGGTGACGATGGCTACACCTTC
.	TRBV9	.	TRBJ2-7	CASSVGWTAGPYEQYF	TGTGCCAGCAGCGTAGGGTGGACAGCCGGTCCCTACGAGCAGTACTTC
.	TRBV5-6	.	TRBJ2-7	CASSLGDSEQYF	TGTGCCAGCAGCTTGGGAGACTCTGAGCAGTACTTC
once	TRBV18	.	TRBJ2-7	CASSPSRGLGPYEQYF	TGTGCCAGCTCACCCAGTCGGGGGTTGGGCCCCTACGAGCAGTACTTC
.	TRBV7-6	TRBD2	TRBJ2-3	CASRPGLAGGPDTQYF	TGTGCCAGCAGGCCCGGACTAGCGGGAGGGCCAGATACGCAGTATTTT
.	TRBV27	TRBD2	TRBJ2-7	CASSWAGDFYEQYF	TGTGCCAGCAGTTGGGCGGGGGATTTTTACGAGCAGTACTTC
.	TRBV7-9	.	TRBJ2-7	CASSFVTDPSYEQYF	TGTGCCAGCAGCTTCGTGACAGATCCTTCCTACGAGCAGTACTTC
.	TRBV10-1	.	TRBJ2-5	CASSYGQETQYF	TGCGCCAGCAGTTACGGCCAAGAGACCCAGTACTTC
.	TRBV10-3	.	TRBJ1-1	CAIRGEGANTEAFF	TGTGCCATCAGGGGGGAGGGAGCGAACACTGAAGCTTTCTTT
.	TRBV28	.	TRBJ2-2	CASTWDTGELFF	TGTGCCAGCACGTGGGACACCGGGGAGCTGTTTTTT
.	TRBV19	.	TRBJ1-1	CASSMEGVNTEAFF	TGTGCCAGTAGTATGGAGGGGGTGAACACTGAAGCTTTCTTT
.	TRBV4-3	TRBD2	TRBJ2-2	CASSQDGASGSNEGGELFF	TGCGCCAGCAGCCAAGATGGTGCTAGCGGGAGTAACGAGGGCGGGGAGCTGTTTTTT
.	TRBV7-8	.	TRBJ2-7	CASSRPPYEQYF	TGTGCCAGCAGTCGTCCGCCCTACGAGCAGTACTTC
.	TRBV5-1	.	TRBJ2-7	CASSSDPSYEQYF	TGCGCCAGCAGTTCCGACCCGTCCTACGAGCAGTACTTC
.	TRBV7-9	.	TRBJ2-3	CASSEMAGEADTQYF	TGTGCCAGCAGCGAGATGGCCGGGGAAGCAGATACGCAGTATTTT
.	TRBV6-5	TRBD1	TRBJ2-7	CASSMGQGYEQYF	TGTGCCAGCAGTATGGGACAGGGCTACGAGCAGTACTTC
.	TRBV13	TRBD2	TRBJ2-7	CASSPNQAGGPYEQYF	TGTGCCAGCAGTCCAAATCAAGCGGGGGGGCCCTACGAGCAGTACTTC
.	TRBV5-6	TRBD1	TRBJ1-5	CASSSGTGNQPQHF	TGTGCCAGCAGCTCGGGGACAGGTAATCAGCCCCAGCATTTT
.	TRBV4-1	.	TRBJ2-1	CASSPFNAYNEQFF	TGCGCCAGCAGCCCATTCAACGCTTACAATGAGCAGTTCTTC
once	TRBV25-1	.	TRBJ1-1	CASSPGQNTEAFF	TGTGCCAGCAGCCCGGGACAGAACACTGAAGCTTTCTTT
.	TRBV4-1	.	TRBJ1-3	CASSQAGLSGNTIYF	TGCGCCAGCAGCCAAGCAGGGTTGTCTGGAAACACCATATATTTT
.	TRBV11-2	.	TRBJ2-1	CASSSVSGYNEQFF	TGTGCCAGCAGCTCAGTTAGCGGCTACAATGAGCAGTTCTTC
.	TRBV13	TRBD1	TRBJ1-2	CASETGDGYTF	TGTGCCAGCGAGACAGGGGATGGCTACACCTTC
.	TRBV19	.	TRBJ1-1	CASSRDGNTEAFF	TGTGCCAGTAGCAGGGACGGGAACACTGAAGCTTTCTTT
.	TRBV7-4	.	TRBJ1-5	CASSLIRKGNQPQHF	TGTGCCAGCAGCTTAATTCGGAAGGGCAATCAGCCCCAGCATTTT
.	TRBV13	TRBD1	TRBJ2-7	CASSFRDSSYEQYF	TGTGCCAGCAGTTTTAGGGACAGCTCCTACGAGCAGTACTTC
.	TRBV2	.	TRBJ2-2	CASSAADRTGELFF	TGTGCCAGCAGTGCGGCGGACCGAACCGGGGAGCTGTTTTTT
.	TRBV5-1	.	TRBJ1-1	CASSPGRGDYPRTHEAFF	TGCGCCAGCAGCCCGGGGCGGGGGGACTACCCCAGGACCCATGAAGCTTTCTTT
.	TRBV4-2	.	TRBJ2-5	CASSQDLGTAGQETQYF	TGTGCCAGCAGCCAAGATCTTGGGACGGCCGGTCAAGAGACCCAGTACTTC
.	TRBV4-3	TRBD2	TRBJ2-3	CASSQLAATDTQYF	TGCGCCAGCAGCCAGCTAGCGGCCACAGATACGCAGTATTTT
.	TRBV9	.	TRBJ2-3	CASSVGLSEGDTQYF	TGTGCCAGCAGCGTAGGTCTCTCTGAGGGAGATACGCAGTATTTT
.	TRBV13	.	TRBJ2-2	CASSPQGSGIRELFF	TGTGCCAGCAGCCCCCAGGGGAGCGGGATCAGGGAGCTGTTTTTT
.	TRBV2	TRBD1	TRBJ2-5	CASSEWTGWETQYF	TGTGCCAGCAGTGAGTGGACAGGCTGGGAGACCCAGTACTTC
.	TRBV5-6	.	TRBJ2-3	CASSSVGGSTDTQYF	TGTGCCAGCAGTTCCGTCGGGGGAAGCACAGATACGCAGTATTTT
.	TRBV7-2	.	TRBJ1-4	CASSPGELRGEKLFF	TGTGCCAGCAGCCCAGGGGAGCTCAGGGGTGAAAAACTGTTTTTT
.	TRBV13	TRBD1	TRBJ2-1	CASSRAGTGRNEQFF	TGTGCCAGCAGCCGAGCCGGGACAGGGCGAAATGAGCAGTTCTTC